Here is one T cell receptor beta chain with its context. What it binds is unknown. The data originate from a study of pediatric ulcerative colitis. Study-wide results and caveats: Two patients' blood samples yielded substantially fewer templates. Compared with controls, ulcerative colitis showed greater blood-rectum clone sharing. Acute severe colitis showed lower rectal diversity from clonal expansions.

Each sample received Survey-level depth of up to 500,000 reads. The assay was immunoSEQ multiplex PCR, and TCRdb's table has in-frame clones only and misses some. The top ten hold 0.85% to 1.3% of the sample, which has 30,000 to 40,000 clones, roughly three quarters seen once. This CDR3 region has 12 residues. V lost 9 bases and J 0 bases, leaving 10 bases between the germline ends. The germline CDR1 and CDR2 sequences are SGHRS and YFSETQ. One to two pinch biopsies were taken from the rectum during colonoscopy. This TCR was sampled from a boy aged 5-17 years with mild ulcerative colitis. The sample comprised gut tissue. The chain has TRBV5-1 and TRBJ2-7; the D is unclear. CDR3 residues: CATQTDSYEQYF. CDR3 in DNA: TGCGCCACCCAGACGGACTCCTACGAGCAGTACTTC.